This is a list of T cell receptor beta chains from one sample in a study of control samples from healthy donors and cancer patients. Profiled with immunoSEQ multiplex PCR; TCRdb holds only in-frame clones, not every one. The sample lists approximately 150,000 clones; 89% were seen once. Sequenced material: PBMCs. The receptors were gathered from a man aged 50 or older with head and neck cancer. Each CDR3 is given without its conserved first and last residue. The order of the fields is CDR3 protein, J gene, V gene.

CDR3: ASSLVVGGRSTDTQY; J: TRBJ2-3; V: TRBV5-1
CDR3: ASRDRVNTEAF; J: TRBJ1-1; V: TRBV2
CDR3: ASSWTGGRETQY; J: TRBJ2-5; V: TRBV2
CDR3: ASSEYTSEQF; J: TRBJ2-1; V: TRBV6-1
CDR3: ASSLTGDRTSEQY; J: TRBJ2-7; V: TRBV7-3
CDR3: ASSLSTPNYGYT; J: TRBJ1-2; V: TRBV27
CDR3: ASSQLAGEGEQF; J: TRBJ2-1; V: TRBV7-9
CDR3: ASAKTVQETQY; J: TRBJ2-5; V: TRBV16
CDR3: AISPGQGASGYT; J: TRBJ1-2; V: TRBV10-3
CDR3: ASSPPEGHQETQY; J: TRBJ2-5; V: TRBV7-9
CDR3: SASEARRYAF; J: TRBJ1-1; V: TRBV20-1
CDR3: ASSFRGQDTEAF; J: TRBJ1-1; V: TRBV5-1
CDR3: AITRDPNYGYT; J: TRBJ1-2; V: TRBV10-3
CDR3: ASSYEAGSYNEQF; J: TRBJ2-1; V: TRBV6-5
CDR3: ASSPRTYLSYNEQF; J: TRBJ2-1; V: TRBV14
CDR3: ASSPHPNYGYT; J: TRBJ1-2; V: TRBV12-3/TRBV12-4